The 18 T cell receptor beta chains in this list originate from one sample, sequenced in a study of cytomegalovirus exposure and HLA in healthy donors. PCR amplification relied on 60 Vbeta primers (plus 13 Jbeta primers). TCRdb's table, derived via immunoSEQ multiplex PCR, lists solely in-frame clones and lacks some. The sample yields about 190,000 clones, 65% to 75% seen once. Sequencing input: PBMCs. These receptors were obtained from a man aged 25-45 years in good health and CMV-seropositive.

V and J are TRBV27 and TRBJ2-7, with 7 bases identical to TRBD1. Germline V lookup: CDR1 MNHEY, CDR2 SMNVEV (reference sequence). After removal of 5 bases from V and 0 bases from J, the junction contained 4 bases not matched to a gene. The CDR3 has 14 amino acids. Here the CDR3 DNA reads TGTGCCAGCAGTAGGTCAGGGGGCTCCTACGAGCAGTACTTC. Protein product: CASSRSGGSYEQYF.

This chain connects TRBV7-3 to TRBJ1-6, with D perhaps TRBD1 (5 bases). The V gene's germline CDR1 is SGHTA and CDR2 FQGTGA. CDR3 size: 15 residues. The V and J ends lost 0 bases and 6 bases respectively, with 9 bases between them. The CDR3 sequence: CASSLTRDSNSPLHF. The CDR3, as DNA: TGTGCCAGCAGCTTAACCCGCGACAGTAATTCACCCCTCCACTTT.

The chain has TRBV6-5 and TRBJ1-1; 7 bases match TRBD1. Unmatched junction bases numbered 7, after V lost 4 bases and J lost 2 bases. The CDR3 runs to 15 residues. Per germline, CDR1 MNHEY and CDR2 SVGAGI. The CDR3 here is CASSWQGTVNTEAFF. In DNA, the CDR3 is TGTGCCAGCAGTTGGCAGGGGACAGTTAACACTGAAGCTTTCTTT.

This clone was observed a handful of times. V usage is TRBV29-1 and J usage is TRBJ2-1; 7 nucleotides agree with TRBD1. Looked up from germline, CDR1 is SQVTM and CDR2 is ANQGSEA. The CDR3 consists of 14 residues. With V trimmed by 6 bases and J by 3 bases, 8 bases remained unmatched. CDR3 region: CSVPGGQHYNEQFF. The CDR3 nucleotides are TGCAGCGTCCCAGGGGGACAGCACTACAATGAGCAGTTCTTC.

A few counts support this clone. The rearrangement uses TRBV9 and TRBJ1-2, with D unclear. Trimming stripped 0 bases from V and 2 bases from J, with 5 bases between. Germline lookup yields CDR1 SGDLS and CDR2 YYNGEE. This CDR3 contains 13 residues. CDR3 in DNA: TGTGCCAGCAGCGTAGACGAGAACTATGGCTACACCTTC. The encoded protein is CASSVDENYGYTF.

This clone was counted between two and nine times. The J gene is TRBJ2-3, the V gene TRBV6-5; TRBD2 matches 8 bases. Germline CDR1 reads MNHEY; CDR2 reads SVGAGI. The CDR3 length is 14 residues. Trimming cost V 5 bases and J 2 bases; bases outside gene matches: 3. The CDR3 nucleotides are TGTGCCAGCAGTCGACTAGCGTCCACAGATACGCAGTATTTT. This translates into CASSRLASTDTQYF.

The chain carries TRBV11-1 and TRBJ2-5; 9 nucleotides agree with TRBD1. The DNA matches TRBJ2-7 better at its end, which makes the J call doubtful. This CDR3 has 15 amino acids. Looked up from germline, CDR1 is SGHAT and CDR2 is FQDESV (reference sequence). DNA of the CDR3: TGTGCCAGCAGCCTTACGGGACAGGGTCCCTACGAGCAGTACTTC. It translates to CASSLTGQGPYEQYF.

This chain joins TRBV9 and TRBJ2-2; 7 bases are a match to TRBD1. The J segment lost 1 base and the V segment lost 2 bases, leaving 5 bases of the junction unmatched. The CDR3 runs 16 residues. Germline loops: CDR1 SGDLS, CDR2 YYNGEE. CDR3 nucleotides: TGTGCCAGCAGCGTTACGACAGGGAAGAACACCGGGGAGCTGTTTTTT. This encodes CASSVTTGKNTGELFF.

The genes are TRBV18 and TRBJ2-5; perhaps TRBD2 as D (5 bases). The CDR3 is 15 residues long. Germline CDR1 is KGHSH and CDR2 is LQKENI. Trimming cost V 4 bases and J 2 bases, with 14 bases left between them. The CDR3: CASSRALASQETQYF. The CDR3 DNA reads TGTGCCAGCTCACGGGCCTTAGCGTCGCAAGAGACCCAGTACTTC. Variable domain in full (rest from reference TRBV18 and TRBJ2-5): NAGVMQNPRHLVRRRGQEARLRCSPMKGHSHVYWYRQLPEEGLKFMVYLQKENIIDESGMPKERFSAEFPKEGPSILRIQQVVRGDSAAYFCASSRALASQETQYFGPGTRLLVL.

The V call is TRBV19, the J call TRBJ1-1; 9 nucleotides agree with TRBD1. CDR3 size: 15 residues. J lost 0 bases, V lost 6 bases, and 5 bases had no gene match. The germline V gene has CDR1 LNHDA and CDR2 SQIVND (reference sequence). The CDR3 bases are TGTGCCAGTAGCCCCGGGGACAGGGTGAACACTGAAGCTTTCTTT. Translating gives CASSPGDRVNTEAFF.

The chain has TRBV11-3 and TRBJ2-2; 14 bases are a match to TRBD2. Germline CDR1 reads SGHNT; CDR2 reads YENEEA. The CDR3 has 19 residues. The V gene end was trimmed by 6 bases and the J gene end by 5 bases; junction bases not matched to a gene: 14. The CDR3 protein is CASRHSGTSGRGVTGELFF. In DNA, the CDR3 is TGTGCCAGCAGACACAGTGGGACTAGCGGGAGAGGGGTGACCGGGGAGCTGTTTTTT.

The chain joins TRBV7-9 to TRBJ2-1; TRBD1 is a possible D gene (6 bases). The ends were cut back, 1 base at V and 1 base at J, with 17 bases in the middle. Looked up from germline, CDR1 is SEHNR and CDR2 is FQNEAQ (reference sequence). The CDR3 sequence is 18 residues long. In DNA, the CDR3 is TGTGCCAGCAGCTTAGGCCCGGGCAGGGGAATGTCCTACAATGAGCAGTTCTTC. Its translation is CASSLGPGRGMSYNEQFF.

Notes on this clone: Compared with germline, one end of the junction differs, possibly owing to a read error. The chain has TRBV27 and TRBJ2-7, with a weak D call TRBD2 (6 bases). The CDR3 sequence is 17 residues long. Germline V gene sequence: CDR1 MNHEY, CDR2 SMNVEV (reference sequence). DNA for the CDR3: TGTGCCAGCAGTCTATCAGCGGGTCTTCTATTGATGAGCGAGCAGTACTTC. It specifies CASSLSAGLLLMSEQYF.

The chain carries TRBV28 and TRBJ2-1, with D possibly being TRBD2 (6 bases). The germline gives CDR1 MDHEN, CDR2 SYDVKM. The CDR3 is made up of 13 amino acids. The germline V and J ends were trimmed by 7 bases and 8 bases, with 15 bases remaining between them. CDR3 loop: CASTAQGGHEQFF. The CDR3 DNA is TGTGCCAGCACCGCCCAGGGAGGTCATGAGCAGTTCTTC.

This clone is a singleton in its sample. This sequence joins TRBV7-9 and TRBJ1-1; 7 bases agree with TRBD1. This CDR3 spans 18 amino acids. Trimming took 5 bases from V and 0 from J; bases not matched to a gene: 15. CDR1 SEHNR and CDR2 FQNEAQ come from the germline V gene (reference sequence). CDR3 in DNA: TGTGCCAGCAGCACCCTCCGGGCAGGGGGAGAGATGAACACTGAAGCTTTCTTT. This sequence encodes CASSTLRAGGEMNTEAFF. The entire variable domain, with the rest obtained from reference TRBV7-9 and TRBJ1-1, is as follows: DTGVSQNPRHKITKRGQNVTFRCDPISEHNRLYWYRQTLGQGPEFLTYFQNEAQLEKSRLLSDRFSAERPKGSFSTLEIQRTEQGDSAMYLCASSTLRAGGEMNTEAFFGQGTRLTVV.

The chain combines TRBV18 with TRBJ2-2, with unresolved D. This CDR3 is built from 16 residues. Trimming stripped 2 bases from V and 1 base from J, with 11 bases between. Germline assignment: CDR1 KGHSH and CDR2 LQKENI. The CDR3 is CASSPNFSGNTGELFF. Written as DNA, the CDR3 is TGTGCCAGCTCACCAAATTTTTCAGGGAACACCGGGGAGCTGTTTTTT.

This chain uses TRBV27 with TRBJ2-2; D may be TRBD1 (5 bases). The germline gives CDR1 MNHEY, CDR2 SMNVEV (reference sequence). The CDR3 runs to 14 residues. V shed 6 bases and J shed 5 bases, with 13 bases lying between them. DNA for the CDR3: TGTGCCAGCAGCTTTCCGCCAGGGACCGGGGAGCTGTTTTTT. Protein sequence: CASSFPPGTGELFF.

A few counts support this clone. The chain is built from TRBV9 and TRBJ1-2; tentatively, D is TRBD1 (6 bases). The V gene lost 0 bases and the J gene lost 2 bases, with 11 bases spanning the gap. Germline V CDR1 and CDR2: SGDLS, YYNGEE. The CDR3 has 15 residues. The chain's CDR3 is CASSVAPDRNYGYTF. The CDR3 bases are TGTGCCAGCAGCGTAGCCCCGGACAGAAACTATGGCTACACCTTC.